This T cell receptor beta chain was captured by sequencing in a study of cytomegalovirus exposure and HLA in healthy donors. In the study overall: Clustering assigned approximately 78% of the approximately 400 genotyped donors to the Caucasian-associated ancestry cluster. Study results and limitations: Cytomegalovirus status was reportedly diagnosed by the classifier with high sensitivity and specificity. Most TCR beta V segments were productive about 87% or about 30% of the time in an earlier analysis.

Germline CDR1 reads MGHRA; CDR2 reads YSYEKL. The V end lost 4 bases, the J end lost 1 base, and 23 bases lay between the germline ends. The CDR3 totals 19 residues. Primers: 60 Vbeta forward and 13 Jbeta reverse. TCRdb keeps only in-frame clones here, not all; method: immunoSEQ multiplex PCR. Of more than 65,000 clones listed, roughly two thirds are singletons. Concerning this clone: Its specificity is not known.

The V gene is TRBV4-1, the J gene TRBJ2-4; D is possibly TRBD1 (6 bases). Material for sequencing was PBMCs. This TCR came from a woman between 50 and 59 years old in good health and CMV-seropositive. In nucleotides, the CDR3 is TGCGCCAGCAGCCTCCCGAATGGCAGGGGTGGGCGCGCCAAAAACATTCAGTACTTC. Amino acid sequence: CASSLPNGRGGRAKNIQYF.